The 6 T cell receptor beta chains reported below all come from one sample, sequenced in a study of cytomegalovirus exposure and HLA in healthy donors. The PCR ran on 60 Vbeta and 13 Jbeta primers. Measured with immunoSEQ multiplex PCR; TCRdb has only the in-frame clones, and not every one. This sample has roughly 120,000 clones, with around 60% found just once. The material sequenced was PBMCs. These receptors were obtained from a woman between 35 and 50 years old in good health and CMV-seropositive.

CDR3: CASSLAGLAGESYEQYF. The CDR3 DNA reads TGCGCCAGCAGCTTGGCGGGACTAGCGGGAGAATCCTACGAGCAGTACTTC. The V and J genes are TRBV5-1 and TRBJ2-7; 14 bases are a match to TRBD2. V gave up 0 bases and J gave up 1 base; unmatched junction bases: 3. The CDR3 runs to 17 residues. CDR1 SGHRS and CDR2 YFSETQ come from the germline V gene.

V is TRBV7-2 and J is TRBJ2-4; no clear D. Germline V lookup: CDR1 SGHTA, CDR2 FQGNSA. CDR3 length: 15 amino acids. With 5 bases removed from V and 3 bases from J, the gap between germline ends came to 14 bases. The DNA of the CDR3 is TGTGCCAGCAGCCCGGAGACGGATAACAAAAACATTCAGTACTTC. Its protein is CASSPETDNKNIQYF. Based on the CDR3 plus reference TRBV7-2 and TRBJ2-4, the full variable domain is GAGVSQSPSNKVTEKGKDVELRCDPISGHTALYWYRQSLGQGLEFLIYFQGNSAPDKSGLPSDRFSAERTGGSVSTLTIQRTQQEDSAVYLCASSPETDNKNIQYFGAGTRLSVL.

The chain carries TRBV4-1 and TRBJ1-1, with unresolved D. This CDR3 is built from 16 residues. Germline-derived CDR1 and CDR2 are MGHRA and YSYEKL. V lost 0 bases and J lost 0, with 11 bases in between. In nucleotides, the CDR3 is TGCGCCAGCAGCCAAGATTTTACAGTCATGAACACTGAAGCTTTCTTT. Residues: CASSQDFTVMNTEAFF.

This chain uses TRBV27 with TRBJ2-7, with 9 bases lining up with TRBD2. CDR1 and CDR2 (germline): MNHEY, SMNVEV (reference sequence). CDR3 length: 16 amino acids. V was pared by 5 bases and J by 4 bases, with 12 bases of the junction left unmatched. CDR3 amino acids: CASSPIAGVTLYEQYF. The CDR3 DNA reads TGTGCCAGCAGTCCCATAGCGGGAGTCACATTATACGAGCAGTACTTC.

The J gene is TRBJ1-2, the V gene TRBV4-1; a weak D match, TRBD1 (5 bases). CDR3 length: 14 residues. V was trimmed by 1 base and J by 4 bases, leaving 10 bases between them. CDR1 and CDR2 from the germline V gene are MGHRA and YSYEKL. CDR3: CASSQAQGTYGYTF. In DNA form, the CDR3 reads TGCGCCAGCAGCCAAGCGCAGGGAACCTATGGCTACACCTTC.

This CDR3 reads CASSYSGTGGYGYTF. The DNA for the CDR3 is TGTGCCAGCAGCTATTCCGGGACAGGGGGCTATGGCTACACCTTC. V usage is TRBV7-2 and J usage is TRBJ1-2; 11 bases fit TRBD1. Per the germline V gene, CDR1 is SGHTA and CDR2 is FQGNSA. With V trimmed by 4 bases and J by 4 bases, 5 bases remained unmatched. The CDR3 has 15 amino acids.